Described below is a single T cell receptor (beta chain) sequence and its context. No antigen is known for it. The template for TCR beta VDJ and CDR3 sequence profiling was genomic DNA. A single record per CDR3 protein comes from TCRdb applying MiXCR to the reads. Among fewer than 85,000 distinct CDR3 sequences listed, approximately 70% were seen once. The sample comes from a study of CD8+CD57+ T cells in acquired aplastic anemia. In the study overall: Across the sorted CD4+ and CD8+ cells, DNA amounts averaged roughly 3 ug. Whole-study findings and limits: Shared by patients and controls, around 27 CD8+ CDR3s were abundant in patients. Patients showed no significant difference from controls in CD8+ Simpson's diversity.

CDR1 and CDR2 (germline): ENHRY, SYGVKD. V lost 0 bases to trimming and J lost 4 bases, with 12 bases between them. This CDR3 spans 15 amino acids. Previously, flow cytometry had revealed CD8+CD57+ cell expansion in the patients chosen for sequencing. The chain recombines TRBV10-3 with TRBJ1-1; D unclear. Sequencing was carried out using sorted CD4+, CD8+, or CD8+CD57+ T cells (not recorded which) from PBMCs. The receptor was derived from a human donor with aplastic anemia. The CDR3 reads CAISESPEVGTEAFF. DNA of the CDR3: TGTGCCATCAGTGAGTCTCCGGAGGTGGGCACTGAAGCTTTCTTT.